The next 32 T cell receptor beta chains were all read from a single sample in a study of shared clonotypes between healthy human individuals (dated by TCRdb to 2019 to 2021). To prepare the library, the immunoSEQ multiplex PCR assay was applied. What TCRdb holds here is the immuneACCESS table cut down to in-frame rearrangements. Part of the clones is not present; checked against another copy, under half of the missing clones reflect an unresolved V gene, and the others are unexplained. In this sample the table shows 2,500,000 or so clones, 93% of which occur a single time. The ten largest clones add up to approximately 0.35% of the sample. The sequencing input was naive CD4+ T cells from PBMCs. The cell subset or site label, as the study defines it: CD45RA+ positively selected. These receptors were obtained from a man between 18 and 29 years old in good health. Some clones in this sample may be carry-over from other donors' samples.

The chain links TRBV5-1 to TRBJ2-2; 7 nucleotides match TRBD1. The ends lost 7 bases at V and 6 bases at J; junction bases unmatched: 12. The CDR3 has 15 amino acids. CDR1 and CDR2 from the germline V gene are SGHRS and YFSETQ. The CDR3 region has the DNA TGCGCCAGCGTCCGGGACAGCCTTAAAGCCGGGGAGCTGTTTTTT. As protein: CASVRDSLKAGELFF.

The J gene is TRBJ1-2, the V gene TRBV7-2, with no clear D. The CDR3 runs 14 residues. Germline V gene data show CDR1 as SGHTA and CDR2 as FQGNSA. The ends were cut back, 2 bases at V and 4 bases at J, with 11 bases in the middle. The CDR3 DNA reads as TGTGCCAGCAGCTTAACGGGGAGTCCCTATGGCTACACCTTC. Translated: CASSLTGSPYGYTF.

This chain uses TRBV25-1 with TRBJ1-2; D not certain. Germline-derived CDR1 and CDR2 are MGHDK and SYGVNS. This CDR3 has 16 residues. V lost 4 bases and J lost 8, with 23 bases in between. The DNA for the CDR3 is TGTGCCAGCAGTGCATTCGAGGTGGAGGAGTTGGAGGGCTACACCTTC. Translating it yields CASSAFEVEELEGYTF.

The V and J genes are TRBV5-1 and TRBJ2-7; possibly TRBD2 for D (6 bases). Germline V gene data show CDR1 as SGHRS and CDR2 as YFSETQ. V lost 4 bases, J lost 2 bases, and 13 bases lay in between. CDR3 length: 14 residues. The CDR3 reads CASSDGTSAYEQYF. The CDR3 region has the DNA TGCGCCAGCAGCGACGGGACTTCAGCCTACGAGCAGTACTTC.

A remark on this clone: This CDR3 is also generated by other DNA sequences in the sample. The chain carries TRBV5-1 and TRBJ1-2; tentative D call: TRBD1 (5 bases). This CDR3 is built from 14 residues. The V gene's germline CDR1 is SGHRS and CDR2 YFSETQ. V shed 0 bases and J shed 2 bases, with 8 bases lying between them. CDR3 sequence: CASSLVQGNYGYTF. The CDR3 DNA reads as TGCGCCAGCAGCTTGGTGCAGGGAAACTATGGCTACACCTTC.

The chain has TRBV7-2 and TRBJ2-2; perhaps TRBD2 as D (6 bases). This CDR3 is built from 15 residues. Trimming left V 5 bases short and J 4 bases short, with 14 bases between. Germline assignment: CDR1 SGHTA and CDR2 FQGNSA. CDR3 sequence (DNA): TGTGCCAGCAGCGGAGAGGGAGCGGGCACCGGGGAGCTGTTTTTT. The encoded protein is CASSGEGAGTGELFF. Combining the CDR3 with reference TRBV7-2 and TRBJ2-2 gives the whole variable domain GAGVSQSPSNKVTEKGKDVELRCDPISGHTALYWYRQSLGQGLEFLIYFQGNSAPDKSGLPSDRFSAERTGGSVSTLTIQRTQQEDSAVYLCASSGEGAGTGELFFGEGSRLTVL.

J is TRBJ2-7 and V is TRBV7-8, with TRBD2 identical over 13 bases. V shed 3 bases and J 2 bases; nucleotides not matched to a gene: 4. There are 16 residues in the CDR3. CDR1 is SGHVS, CDR2 FQNEAQ, per germline. The chain's CDR3 is CASSLGTSGITYEQYF. The CDR3 bases are TGTGCCAGCAGCTTGGGGACTAGCGGGATTACCTACGAGCAGTACTTC.

This chain uses TRBV5-4 with TRBJ2-3; the match to TRBD2 covers 8 bases. The CDR3 has 16 amino acids. V shed 0 bases, J shed 2 bases, and the junction held 5 bases outside the gene matches. Germline V CDR1 and CDR2: SGHNT, YYREEE (reference sequence). The CDR3 spells CASSLAELAVTDTQYF. The CDR3 DNA reads TGTGCCAGCAGCTTGGCGGAACTAGCGGTCACAGATACGCAGTATTTT. Looking up the rest from reference TRBV5-4 and TRBJ2-3 gives the full variable domain: ETGVTQSPTHLIKTRGQQVTLRCSSQSGHNTVSWYQQALGQGPQFIFQYYREEENGRGNFPPRFSGLQFPNYSSELNVNALELDDSALYLCASSLAELAVTDTQYFGPGTRLTVL.

The chain employs TRBV30 and TRBJ2-1; D possibly uses TRBD1 or TRBD2 (5 bases each). The CDR3 totals 12 residues. Germline CDR1 GTSNPN, CDR2 SVGIG (reference sequence). Trimming stripped 2 bases from V and 7 bases from J, with 9 bases between. DNA of the CDR3: TGTGCCTGGAGTTTTGAGGGGAATGAGCAGTTCTTC. Its translation is CAWSFEGNEQFF.

This clone was observed a single time. Other DNA sequences from this sample encode an identical CDR3 as well. This chain joins TRBV5-1 and TRBJ2-3; D not resolved. Germline V gene lookup returns CDR1 SGHRS and CDR2 YFSETQ. The V gene lost 2 bases and the J gene lost 0 bases, with 7 bases spanning the gap. CDR3 length: 14 residues. The CDR3: CASSLSVSTDTQYF. CDR3 bases: TGCGCCAGCAGCTTATCAGTAAGCACAGATACGCAGTATTTT.

V usage is TRBV29-1 and J usage is TRBJ1-5, with 7 bases lining up with TRBD1. J was trimmed by 6 bases and V by 7 bases; bases with no gene match: 12. CDR1 and CDR2 (germline): SQVTM, ANQGSEA. The CDR3 extends over 14 amino acids. Here the CDR3 reads CSAIEGALSQPQHF. In nucleotides, the CDR3 is TGCAGCGCCATAGAGGGGGCTCTAAGTCAGCCCCAGCATTTT.

With regard to this clone: Germline and junction disagree at one end, which may indicate a read error. The chain links TRBV5-1 to TRBJ1-4, with TRBD1 as a possible D gene (5 bases). From germline, CDR1 is SGHRS and CDR2 YFSETQ. The CDR3 contains 15 residues. For the CDR3, the DNA is TGCGCCAGCAGCCCTCTGGGGCAGGGTAATGAAGAACTGTTTTTT. Amino acid sequence: CASSPLGQGNEELFF.

The chain recombines TRBV7-8 with TRBJ2-7; 7 bases match TRBD1. Germline trimming cut 0 bases from V and 3 bases from J; bases unmatched to any gene: 5. CDR1 is SGHVS, CDR2 FQNEAQ, per germline. The CDR3 is made up of 15 amino acids. The CDR3 protein is CASSLAGGTFYEQYF. CDR3 sequence (DNA): TGTGCCAGCAGCTTAGCAGGGGGCACCTTCTACGAGCAGTACTTC.

This clone has only one observation. V usage is TRBV7-2 and J usage is TRBJ2-3; no clear D. The V gene lost 1 base and the J gene lost 3 bases, with 14 bases spanning the gap. CDR1 is SGHTA, CDR2 FQGNSA, per germline. CDR3 size: 16 residues. The CDR3 loop is CASSLVPLLGTDTQYF. The CDR3 DNA is TGTGCCAGCAGCTTAGTACCCCTATTGGGAACAGATACGCAGTATTTT. The whole variable domain, remainder taken from reference TRBV7-2 and TRBJ2-3, is GAGVSQSPSNKVTEKGKDVELRCDPISGHTALYWYRQSLGQGLEFLIYFQGNSAPDKSGLPSDRFSAERTGGSVSTLTIQRTQQEDSAVYLCASSLVPLLGTDTQYFGPGTRLTVL.

The CDR3 region is CASSLVGSGGAYEQYF. DNA for the CDR3: TGTGCCAGCAGCTTAGTAGGTTCGGGGGGAGCCTACGAGCAGTACTTC. V usage is TRBV7-2 and J usage is TRBJ2-7; 7 nucleotides agree with TRBD2. The germline gives CDR1 SGHTA, CDR2 FQGNSA. J lost 2 bases, V lost 1 base, and 8 bases had no gene match. The CDR3 length is 16 residues.

The CDR3 DNA follows: TGTGCCAGCAGTGAACAGAGCACAGATACGCAGTATTTT. It encodes CASSEQSTDTQYF. The chain is built from TRBV6-1 and TRBJ2-3; D is unclear. Between the trimmed V and J ends, which lost 2 bases and 0 bases, there was a span of 3 bases. This CDR3 has 13 residues. Germline V CDR1 and CDR2: MNHNS, SASEGT.

The chain joins TRBV7-2 to TRBJ2-7; 8 positions match TRBD2. The V segment lost 4 bases and the J segment 1 base; nucleotides outside the gene matches: 3. The CDR3 covers 14 residues. Germline V gene data show CDR1 as SGHTA and CDR2 as FQGNSA. The CDR3 loop is CASSSQRESYEQYF. CDR3 DNA sequence: TGTGCCAGCAGCTCCCAGCGGGAGTCCTACGAGCAGTACTTC.

V gene TRBV10-3 combines with J gene TRBJ1-2, with unresolved D. Trimming removed 0 bases from V and 5 bases from J, with 16 bases in between. Germline CDR1 is ENHRY and CDR2 is SYGVKD. This CDR3 has 16 residues. The CDR3 DNA reads TGTGCCATCAGTGAGTCGGTGGTTGCCTTCCTATATGGCTACACCTTC. Translating it yields CAISESVVAFLYGYTF.

This sequence joins TRBV28 and TRBJ2-1; D is perhaps TRBD2 (6 bases). Between the trimmed V and J ends, which lost 11 bases and 9 bases, there was a span of 17 bases. This CDR3 contains 12 residues. Germline V gene sequence: CDR1 MDHEN, CDR2 SYDVKM. The CDR3 sequence is CAVLGWRGEQFF. As DNA, the CDR3 is TGTGCCGTACTGGGTTGGAGGGGTGAGCAGTTCTTC.

V is TRBV18 and J is TRBJ2-7; 11 nucleotides match TRBD2. Germline assignment: CDR1 KGHSH and CDR2 LQKENI. After removal of 4 bases from V and 3 bases from J, the junction contained 8 bases not matched to a gene. The CDR3 has 16 amino acids. CDR3 in amino acids: CASSLAPTSGSYEQYF. The CDR3 DNA sequence: TGTGCCAGCTCACTAGCCCCCACTAGCGGGAGCTACGAGCAGTACTTC.

V gene TRBV28 combines with J gene TRBJ2-1; 8 bases map to TRBD1. The germline V gene has CDR1 MDHEN and CDR2 SYDVKM. After removal of 7 bases from V and 0 bases from J, the junction contained 14 bases not matched to a gene. This CDR3 contains 18 residues. The CDR3 region is CASTSGGASKSSYNEQFF. In nucleotides, the CDR3 is TGTGCCAGCACCTCAGGGGGCGCAAGCAAGAGCTCCTACAATGAGCAGTTCTTC.

The rearrangement links TRBV11-3 to TRBJ2-3, with TRBD2 as a possible D gene (6 bases). This CDR3 contains 14 residues. The V end lost 3 bases, the J end lost 6 bases, and 13 bases lay between the germline ends. Germline CDR1 SGHNT, CDR2 YENEEA. The CDR3 reads CASSLTAGLDTQYF. CDR3 DNA: TGTGCCAGCAGCTTGACGGCGGGGTTGGATACGCAGTATTTT.

This chain connects TRBV5-1 to TRBJ2-2; TRBD2 matches at 14 bases. Germline V lookup: CDR1 SGHRS, CDR2 YFSETQ. Germline trimming cut 3 bases from V and 6 bases from J; bases unmatched to any gene: 7. The CDR3 runs 17 residues. CDR3 residues: CASSWGTSGSRAGELFF. CDR3 bases: TGCGCCAGCAGCTGGGGGACTAGCGGGAGCCGCGCCGGGGAGCTGTTTTTT.

This chain joins TRBV5-6 and TRBJ1-1; D gene uncertain. Germline-derived CDR1 and CDR2 are SGHDT and YYEEEE. With 0 bases removed from V and 4 bases from J, the gap between germline ends came to 7 bases. The CDR3 is 13 residues long. The CDR3 DNA sequence: TGTGCCAGCAGCTTGGATTTGGTCACTGAAGCTTTCTTT. Its translation: CASSLDLVTEAFF.

This sequence joins TRBV5-1 and TRBJ2-3; D remains unclear. Germline CDR1 is SGHRS and CDR2 is YFSETQ. Trimming removed 0 bases from V and 2 bases from J, with 13 bases in between. The CDR3 sequence is 16 residues long. The CDR3 reads CASSLGEYLFTDTQYF. The CDR3 DNA reads TGCGCCAGCAGCTTGGGGGAATACCTTTTCACAGATACGCAGTATTTT.

This chain connects TRBV28 to TRBJ2-7; TRBD1 aligns across 7 bases. There are 18 residues in the CDR3. Germline V lookup: CDR1 MDHEN, CDR2 SYDVKM. V lost 4 bases, J lost 0 bases, and 15 bases stayed unmatched. CDR3 nucleotides: TGTGCCAGCAGTTCTCCCCCACTGGACAGGCAGAGCTCCTACGAGCAGTACTTC. This translates into CASSSPPLDRQSSYEQYF.

The chain employs TRBV7-2 and TRBJ2-7; TRBD2 matches 11 bases. CDR3 length equals 16 residues. The V segment lost 6 bases and the J segment 4 bases; nucleotides outside the gene matches: 11. Germline loops: CDR1 SGHTA, CDR2 FQGNSA. The CDR3 is CASSQLAGGAPYEQYF. CDR3 nucleotides: TGTGCCAGCAGTCAGCTAGCGGGAGGTGCGCCGTACGAGCAGTACTTC.

The V and J genes are TRBV28 and TRBJ1-3; D uncertain. CDR3 size: 15 residues. The V gene lost 5 bases and the J gene lost 0 bases, with 11 bases spanning the gap. Germline V gene data show CDR1 as MDHEN and CDR2 as SYDVKM. The CDR3 reads CASSTPGYSGNTIYF. Here the CDR3 DNA reads TGTGCCAGCAGTACTCCCGGGTACTCTGGAAACACCATATATTTT.

The V and J genes are TRBV5-1 and TRBJ1-1; D ambiguous. V lost 0 bases, J lost 5 bases, and 14 bases lay in between. The CDR3 is 15 residues long. Germline CDR1 and CDR2: SGHRS and YFSETQ. CDR3 in amino acids: CASSLAAIGSTEAFF. Written as DNA, the CDR3 is TGCGCCAGCAGCTTGGCCGCGATAGGGAGTACTGAAGCTTTCTTT.

The rearrangement joins TRBV2 to TRBJ2-5; D is unresolved. Trimming removed 3 bases from V and 4 bases from J, with 12 bases in between. CDR1 is SNHLY, CDR2 FYNNEI, per germline. The CDR3 has 14 residues. The CDR3 DNA reads as TGTGCCAGCAGTGATTCTTATCCTGGAGAGACCCAGTACTTC. This sequence encodes CASSDSYPGETQYF.

This clone was observed once. The rearrangement uses TRBV27 and TRBJ2-5; D may be TRBD2 (5 bases). From germline, CDR1 is MNHEY and CDR2 SMNVEV (reference sequence). Trimming stripped 4 bases from V and 0 bases from J, with 12 bases between. The CDR3 consists of 15 residues. The CDR3 is CASSSPTGNQETQYF. The CDR3 region has the DNA TGTGCCAGCAGTTCCCCGACGGGGAACCAAGAGACCCAGTACTTC.

This clone has more than one count but fewer than ten. The chain combines TRBV2 with TRBJ1-2; no definite D call. This CDR3 is 10 amino acids long. Germline CDR1 is SNHLY and CDR2 is FYNNEI. Trimming removed 6 bases at V and 5 bases at J, with 4 bases between. The CDR3 is CASRVYGYTF. DNA of the CDR3: TGTGCCAGCAGGGTTTATGGCTACACCTTC.